This TCR beta chain was recovered during a study of blood T cell repertoires in COVID-19 (dated by TCRdb to 2018 to 2021). Background on the whole study: Samples from collaborators originated in the United States, Italy and Spain and spanned both the acute and convalescent phases of COVID-19. The prospective study material was composed of cDNA or gDNA derived from T cells, B-cell-depleted T cells, or PBMCs. Subjects who had been exposed to COVID-19, were actively infected with it, or had recovered from it provided the deeply sampled blood TCRbeta repertoires that made up the dataset. The repertoires were made available in a free public database intended to serve as a resource for research on the immune response to SARS-CoV-2. The samples were drawn from two sources: the first 160 participants of the ongoing ImmuneRACE study, and 1,000 to 1,500 subjects contributed by 6 global collaborators. Nearly every sample came with metadata listing a de-identified subject ID, COVID-19 status, age in years and sex. HLA class I and class II types, where available, came from metadata supplied by the sample provider rather than from assay-based typing. What the work shows at the level of the full study, not this receptor alone: The amount of clinical and demographic metadata varied by source and participant and was provided uncurated.

Participants in the prospective study were enrolled through a virtual design, were aged roughly 18 to 100 years, and lived in 24 United States geographic areas. Cohort assignment in the prospective study relied on participant-reported clinical history from a screening survey and a study questionnaire. For ImmuneRACE Cohort 3, a participant was defined as recovered based on two consecutive negative NP/OP PCR tests, clearance by a healthcare professional, or resolution of symptoms. Each participant in the prospective study had whole blood, serum and a nasopharyngeal or oropharyngeal swab collected by mobile phlebotomists. Prospective study participants could optionally give additional blood draws and questionnaires over an approximately 2-month period. Prospective study blood samples were shipped either frozen or at room temperature before DNA extraction. Worth noting for this clone: Its specific antigen is unknown. Base qualities are not at hand, and no much larger clone is one base apart.

Its CDR3 holds 20 amino acids, cysteine through phenylalanine. The CDR3 DNA has 60 bases and is translated from base 1. V is pruned by 2 bases and J by 1 base, leaving 11 bases of the junction without a gene match. Based on the germline V gene, the CDR1 and CDR2 sequences are KGHSH and LQKENI. TCRbeta CDR3 regions were amplified from genomic DNA by means of the immunoSEQ Assay, a bias-controlled multiplex PCR. For the original study's pipeline: Nucleated cell counts per sample were estimated from amplification of reference gene primers within the assay. To quantify the absolute abundance of each unique TCRbeta CDR3 rearrangement, sequence reads were collapsed and filtered. For each sample, productive Simpson clonality was calculated by taking the square root of Simpson's diversity index across productive rearrangements. The immuneACCESS repertoire file appears here via TCRdb, limited to in-frame rearrangements. These files lack a portion of the clones; in checked studies, under half of the deficit traces to unresolved V genes, and the cause of the others is not known. D and trimming come from the DNA, and the V and J calls and clone size come from that table. The sample profile shows some 300,000 clones; roughly 91% of them were found once. The top ten clones comprise about a tenth of the sample.

What was sequenced was PBMCs or T cells enriched from blood (not recorded which). The chain is encoded by TRBV18 joined to TRBJ2-2; TRBD2 agrees with 12 junctional bases. The clonotype comes from a young woman who had recovered from COVID-19. The CDR3 amino acid sequence is: CASSPSLGLAGDENTGELFF. Read as DNA, the sequence is TGTGCCAGCTCACCAAGTTTGGGACTAGCGGGCGATGAGAACACCGGGGAGCTGTTTTTT.